Below, 28 T cell receptor beta chains from the same sample are listed, as sequenced in a study of neoadjuvant nivolumab and ipilimumab in lung cancer. Method: immunoSEQ multiplex PCR; TCRdb's copy keeps in-frame clones and lacks some. This table has some 20,000 clones, almost 80% appearing once. The specimen comprised tumor tissue, sampled after neoadjuvant nivolumab, alone or with ipilimumab, at or shortly before surgery. These receptors were taken from an adult with non-small cell lung cancer.

The gene calls are TRBV20-1 and TRBJ1-1; TRBD1 matches at 7 bases. The CDR3 has 11 residues. Germline loops: CDR1 DFQATT, CDR2 SNEGSKA (reference sequence). Losses at the gene ends were 1 base for V and 10 bases for J; bases not matched to a gene: 3. CDR3 bases: TGCAGTGCTAGAGTTGGGACAGTAGCTTTCTTT. It encodes CSARVGTVAFF.

This chain connects TRBV4-3 to TRBJ2-2, with 7 bases that match TRBD2. The germline CDR1 and CDR2 sequences are LGHNA and YSLEER. V lost 2 bases to trimming and J lost 5 bases; unmatched junction nucleotides: 5. The CDR3 runs to 15 residues. CDR3 coding DNA: TGCGCCAGCAGCCAAACGGGGAGGGGTACCGGGGAGCTGTTTTTT. Its translation is CASSQTGRGTGELFF.

The chain combines TRBV15 with TRBJ2-5; D is possibly TRBD2 (6 bases). Germline V gene data show CDR1 as LNHNV and CDR2 as YYDKDF (reference sequence). V dropped 3 bases and J dropped 6 bases, with 20 bases sitting between them. There are 16 residues in the CDR3. CDR3 sequence: CATSSPGTGPPKTQYF. The CDR3 nucleotides read TGTGCCACCAGCAGTCCCGGGACTGGGCCCCCGAAGACCCAGTACTTC.

This chain connects TRBV11-2 to TRBJ2-3; D gene unclear. With 5 bases removed from V and 6 bases from J, the gap between germline ends came to 6 bases. Germline CDR1 is SGHAT and CDR2 is FQNNGV. This CDR3 comprises 11 residues. The CDR3 coding sequence is TGTGCCAGCAGCCCGGCGGATACGCAGTATTTT. Its protein product is CASSPADTQYF.

This chain connects TRBV10-3 to TRBJ1-1; 7 bases are shared with TRBD1. This CDR3 comprises 14 residues. V lost 6 bases and J lost 3; bases outside the gene matches: 7. Germline CDR1 is ENHRY and CDR2 is SYGVKD. CDR3 DNA sequence: TGTGCCATCAGGGACAGGAATTTGGACACTGAAGCTTTCTTT. Its translation: CAIRDRNLDTEAFF.

The chain recombines TRBV2 with TRBJ1-1; 8 nucleotides agree with TRBD1. The ends lost 6 bases at V and 0 bases at J; junction bases unmatched: 9. Germline CDR1 is SNHLY and CDR2 is FYNNEI. CDR3 length: 16 residues. The CDR3: CASRGYRGDLNTEAFF. Here the CDR3 DNA reads TGTGCCAGCAGGGGGTACAGGGGGGACTTGAACACTGAAGCTTTCTTT.

This chain links TRBV19 with TRBJ1-1; 7 bases map to TRBD1. The V gene's germline CDR1 is LNHDA and CDR2 SQIVND (reference sequence). This CDR3 has 17 residues. With V trimmed by 3 bases and J by 8 bases, 18 bases remained unmatched. The DNA for the CDR3 is TGTGCCAGTAGTATCCACCATGGGACCCAACCGACAGGGGAAGCTTTCTTT. Amino acids: CASSIHHGTQPTGEAFF.

The V and J genes are TRBV5-1 and TRBJ1-1; D gene unclear. This CDR3 has 15 residues. V was pared by 0 bases and J by 4 bases, with 13 bases between. Germline CDR1 and CDR2: SGHRS and YFSETQ. The CDR3 coding sequence is TGCGCCAGCAGCTTGGAAGGGCTTAGAACCACTGAAGCTTTCTTT. Translating gives CASSLEGLRTTEAFF.

V and J are TRBV4-2 and TRBJ1-2; D is ambiguous. Germline V gene data show CDR1 as LGHNA and CDR2 as YNFKEQ. The CDR3 extends over 17 amino acids. Deletions cut 0 bases from V and 0 bases from J, with 14 bases between. CDR3 amino acids: CASSQDLGDGANYGYTF. CDR3 nucleotides: TGTGCCAGCAGCCAAGATCTAGGAGACGGAGCTAACTATGGCTACACCTTC.

This clone appeared a single time. The CDR3 loop reads CASSFNGANTGELFF. CDR3 in DNA: TGTGCCAGCAGCTTTAACGGGGCTAACACCGGGGAGCTGTTTTTT. The chain couples TRBV7-2 to TRBJ2-2; either TRBD1 or TRBD2 may supply D (5 bases each). Trimming removed 3 bases at V and 2 bases at J, with 10 bases between. The CDR3 contains 15 residues. CDR1 and CDR2 (germline): SGHTA, FQGNSA.

This rearrangement joins TRBV5-5 to TRBJ1-1; D is uncertain. CDR3 size: 16 residues. Trimming left V 3 bases short and J 0 bases short, with 15 bases between. Germline loops: CDR1 SGHKS, CDR2 YYEKEE (reference sequence). CDR3 sequence: CASSWAIGMVNTEAFF. DNA for the CDR3: TGTGCCAGCAGCTGGGCCATCGGGATGGTGAACACTGAAGCTTTCTTT. The full variable domain, completed using reference TRBV5-5 and TRBJ1-1, is DAGVTQSPTHLIKTRGQQVTLRCSPISGHKSVSWYQQVLGQGPQFIFQYYEKEERGRGNFPDRFSARQFPNYSSELNVNALLLGDSALYLCASSWAIGMVNTEAFFGQGTRLTVV.

This chain connects TRBV5-1 to TRBJ1-2; D gene ambiguous. Germline V gene lookup returns CDR1 SGHRS and CDR2 YFSETQ. The CDR3 runs to 13 residues. V dropped 4 bases and J dropped 2 bases, with 9 bases sitting between them. The CDR3, as DNA: TGCGCCAGCAGCCCGGGTTCCAACTATGGCTACACCTTC. Translated, it gives CASSPGSNYGYTF.

The rearrangement uses TRBV6-6 and TRBJ2-2, with D possibly TRBD2 on 5 matching bases. The CDR3 runs 14 residues. The V gene lost 5 bases and the J gene lost 3 bases, with 10 bases spanning the gap. From germline, CDR1 is MNHNY and CDR2 SVGAGI (reference sequence). The CDR3 reads CASSLTRDTGELFF. In DNA, the CDR3 is TGTGCCAGCAGTCTAACTAGGGACACCGGGGAGCTGTTTTTT.

The chain links TRBV5-6 to TRBJ2-3, with TRBD1 identical over 10 bases. The V gene end was trimmed by 5 bases and the J gene end by 4 bases; junction bases not matched to a gene: 7. The CDR3 is 15 amino acids. The germline V gene has CDR1 SGHDT and CDR2 YYEEEE. Here the CDR3 reads CASSQDRGTSDTQYF. The DNA for the CDR3 is TGTGCCAGCAGTCAGGACAGGGGGACATCAGATACGCAGTATTTT.

This clone was counted only a few times. The rearrangement uses TRBV5-1 and TRBJ2-2; D not resolved. CDR1 is SGHRS and CDR2 is YFSETQ in the germline V gene. The CDR3 loop spans 15 amino acids. V lost 0 bases and J 5 bases, leaving 11 bases between the germline ends. For the CDR3, the DNA is TGCGCCAGCAGCTTGGAGGGCGCAGCGACCGGGGAGCTGTTTTTT. This translates into CASSLEGAATGELFF.

This chain uses TRBV7-2 with TRBJ1-6; tentatively, D is TRBD1 (6 bases). The CDR3 has 18 residues. The germline V gene has CDR1 SGHTA and CDR2 FQGNSA. The V end lost 3 bases, the J end lost 3 bases, and 18 bases lay between the germline ends. The DNA for the CDR3 is TGTGCCAGCAGCTTGTCGGCTAGGACAGCCGGCTATAATTCACCCCTCCACTTT. Protein sequence: CASSLSARTAGYNSPLHF.

The CDR3 coding sequence is TGTGCCAGCAGCCCTAAGGCAGCGGGGGGGCTCAATGAGCAGTTCTTC. Translated: CASSPKAAGGLNEQFF. The rearrangement joins TRBV4-2 to TRBJ2-1; the match to TRBD2 covers 10 bases. The V and J ends lost 4 bases and 6 bases, in that order; junction bases with no gene match: 9. Germline V lookup: CDR1 LGHNA, CDR2 YNFKEQ. CDR3 length: 16 residues.

The genes are TRBV7-9 and TRBJ1-2, with no clear D. The CDR3 totals 13 residues. V gave up 3 bases and J gave up 8 bases, with 13 bases separating them. Germline assignment: CDR1 SEHNR and CDR2 FQNEAQ (reference sequence). The CDR3 loop is CASSLAVGRGYTF. The DNA of the CDR3 is TGTGCCAGCAGCTTGGCAGTCGGACGGGGCTACACCTTC.

This rearrangement joins TRBV7-2 to TRBJ1-6; D might be TRBD1 (6 bases). Germline loops: CDR1 SGHTA, CDR2 FQGNSA. Trimming shortened V by 5 bases and J by 4 bases, and 12 bases separated the two germline ends. CDR3 size: 15 residues. This CDR3 reads CASSVGGGYNSPLHF. The CDR3 DNA reads as TGTGCCAGCAGCGTAGGGGGGGGTTATAATTCACCCCTCCACTTT.

CDR3 protein: CAWSSGTTISPLHF. The CDR3 DNA follows: TGTGCCTGGAGTTCGGGGACCACAATTTCACCCCTCCACTTT. V and J are TRBV30 and TRBJ1-6, with D possibly TRBD1 on 5 matching bases. This CDR3 comprises 14 residues. V lost 2 bases and J 9 bases, leaving 14 bases between the germline ends. Germline CDR1 is GTSNPN and CDR2 is SVGIG (reference sequence).

This sequence joins TRBV18 and TRBJ1-6; TRBD1 might be the D (5 bases). The germline V gene encodes CDR1 KGHSH and CDR2 LQKENI. This CDR3 has 15 residues. V lost 4 bases and J 6 bases, leaving 13 bases between the germline ends. The CDR3 DNA reads as TGTGCCAGCTCACGAAACGCAGGGTCTAATTCACCCCTCCACTTT. Encoded protein: CASSRNAGSNSPLHF.

The chain links TRBV7-6 to TRBJ1-2; D is unresolved. CDR1 and CDR2 from the germline V gene are SGHVS and FNYEAQ. The CDR3 has 16 residues. V lost 5 bases to trimming and J lost 4 bases, with 20 bases between them. The CDR3 region has the DNA TGTGCCAGCAGCCCCCGAGAGGGCCCAACGAGCTATGGCTACACCTTC. Translation: CASSPREGPTSYGYTF.

In its sample, this clone was seen once. The chain is built from TRBV7-3 and TRBJ1-4, with 8 bases identical to TRBD1. Germline assignment: CDR1 SGHTA and CDR2 FQGTGA. The V segment lost 4 bases and the J segment 6 bases; nucleotides outside the gene matches: 4. CDR3 length equals 14 residues. CDR3 DNA sequence: TGTGCCAGCAGCTCGGACAGGGCCTATGAAAAACTGTTTTTT. Amino acids: CASSSDRAYEKLFF.

The chain carries TRBV11-2 and TRBJ2-6; D gene unclear. The CDR3 has 16 residues. Trimming stripped 2 bases from V and 3 bases from J, with 11 bases between. Per the germline V gene, CDR1 is SGHAT and CDR2 is FQNNGV. The CDR3 nucleotides read TGTGCCAGCAGCTTAAGGGTTCTAAGTGGGGCCAACGTCCTGACTTTC. It specifies CASSLRVLSGANVLTF.

The rearrangement uses TRBV10-3 and TRBJ2-1; TRBD2 aligns across 7 bases. In germline, CDR1 is ENHRY, CDR2 SYGVKD. CDR3 length: 16 residues. Trimming took 2 bases from V and 7 from J; bases not matched to a gene: 11. The CDR3 DNA sequence: TGTGCCATCAGTGAGAACGTTGGCGGGGGACGTAATGAGCAGTTCTTC. Its protein product is CAISENVGGGRNEQFF.

The chain employs TRBV6-1 and TRBJ1-5; TRBD1 agrees at 8 bases. Losses at the gene ends were 6 bases for V and 5 bases for J; bases not matched to a gene: 9. Germline CDR1 reads MNHNS; CDR2 reads SASEGT. CDR3 length: 15 amino acids. The CDR3 reads CASRPQGGKHQPQHF. The CDR3 nucleotides are TGTGCCAGCAGGCCACAGGGGGGGAAGCATCAGCCCCAGCATTTT.

The rearrangement joins TRBV29-1 to TRBJ1-2; 10 bases are a match to TRBD1. The CDR3 consists of 13 residues. The J segment lost 7 bases and the V segment lost 4 bases, leaving 6 bases of the junction unmatched. Germline loops: CDR1 SQVTM, CDR2 ANQGSEA. The CDR3 is CSVAGQGGSGYTF. Written as DNA, the CDR3 is TGCAGCGTTGCCGGACAGGGGGGAAGTGGCTACACCTTC.

This clone is a singleton in its sample. V and J are TRBV2 and TRBJ1-6; TRBD1 is a possible D gene (5 bases). This CDR3 contains 14 residues. From germline, CDR1 is SNHLY and CDR2 FYNNEI. V was cut by 6 bases and J by 4 bases, with 10 bases left in between. CDR3 sequence: CASSTQGYNSPLHF. CDR3 bases: TGTGCCAGCAGCACCCAGGGTTATAATTCACCCCTCCACTTT.